Presented here are 3 T cell receptor beta chains from one specimen sequenced in a study of blood T cell repertoires in COVID-19. Libraries were prepared by immunoSEQ multiplex PCR; TCRdb keeps only in-frame clonotypes and omits some of them. The repertoire includes 97,000 or so clones, 84% of them detected once, and about 10% sits in the top ten. The sequenced sample was peripheral blood. The receptors shown here come from a man in his forties or fifties with active or convalescent COVID-19.

The sample holds one count of this clone. The V and J genes are TRBV7-6 and TRBJ1-1; D is possibly TRBD1 (5 bases). V was shortened by 5 bases and J by 7 bases, with 17 bases between the two germline ends. Germline V gene lookup returns CDR1 SGHVS and CDR2 FNYEAQ. This CDR3 has 14 residues. For the CDR3, the DNA is TGTGCCAGCAGCCCATCCTCGAACAGGATTGAAGCTTTCTTT. It translates to CASSPSSNRIEAFF.

This sequence joins TRBV27 and TRBJ2-2, with unresolved D. In germline, CDR1 is MNHEY, CDR2 SMNVEV (reference sequence). Deletions cut 6 bases from V and 8 bases from J, with 7 bases between. CDR3 length equals 11 residues. CDR3 residues: CASRKLGELFF. DNA for the CDR3: TGTGCCAGCAGAAAGCTTGGGGAGCTGTTTTTT.

This chain joins TRBV19 and TRBJ2-2; 8 nucleotides agree with TRBD1. The CDR3 covers 17 residues. The J segment lost 6 bases and the V segment lost 7 bases, leaving 16 bases of the junction unmatched. Germline CDR1 reads LNHDA; CDR2 reads SQIVND (reference sequence). The CDR3 nucleotides read TGTGCCAGTAAGGTCGTTAGAGGACAGGGTTTGGCCGGGGAGCTGTTTTTT. The encoded protein is CASKVVRGQGLAGELFF. The full variable domain, completed using reference TRBV19 and TRBJ2-2, is DGGITQSPKYLFRKEGQNVTLSCEQNLNHDAMYWYRQDPGQGLRLIYYSQIVNDFQKGDIAEGYSVSREKKESFPLTVTSAQKNPTAFYLCASKVVRGQGLAGELFFGEGSRLTVL.